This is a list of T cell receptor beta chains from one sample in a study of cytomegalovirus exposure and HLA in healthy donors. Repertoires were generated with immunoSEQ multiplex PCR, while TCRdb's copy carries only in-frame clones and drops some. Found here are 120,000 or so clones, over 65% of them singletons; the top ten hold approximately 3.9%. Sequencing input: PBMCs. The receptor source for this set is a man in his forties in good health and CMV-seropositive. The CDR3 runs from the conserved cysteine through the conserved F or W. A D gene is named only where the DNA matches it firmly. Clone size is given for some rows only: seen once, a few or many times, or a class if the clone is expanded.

CDR3 protein: CASRWGLDSPLHF
CDR3 DNA: TGTGCCAGCCGCTGGGGGCTGGATTCACCCCTCCACTTT
V gene: TRBV5-8
D gene: NA
J gene: TRBJ1-6
clone size: NA
CDR3 length: 13

CDR3 protein: CASSPIGGQRNYGYTF
CDR3 DNA: TGTGCTAGCAGCCCAATTGGAGGACAGAGAAACTATGGCTACACCTTC
V gene: TRBV7-7
D gene: NA
J gene: TRBJ1-2
clone size: NA
CDR3 length: 16

CDR3 protein: CASSASMAGGLAGYTF
CDR3 DNA: TGTGCCAGCAGTGCCAGCATGGCAGGAGGTTTAGCTGGCTACACCTTC
V gene: TRBV2
D gene: NA
J gene: TRBJ1-2
clone size: few
CDR3 length: 16

CDR3 protein: CASSRDQRGQFF
CDR3 DNA: TGTGCCAGCAGCCGAGACCAACGGGGGCAGTTCTTC
V gene: TRBV7-2
D gene: NA
J gene: TRBJ2-1
clone size: NA
CDR3 length: 12

CDR3 protein: CASSYGAGYEQYF
CDR3 DNA: TGTGCCAGCAGTTACGGGGCGGGGTACGAGCAGTACTTC
V gene: TRBV6-5
D gene: NA
J gene: TRBJ2-7
clone size: NA
CDR3 length: 13

CDR3 protein: CASSLVGRENEQYF
CDR3 DNA: TGTGCCAGCAGCTTAGTTGGACGGGAGAACGAGCAGTACTTC
V gene: TRBV11-2
D gene: NA
J gene: TRBJ2-7
clone size: NA
CDR3 length: 14

CDR3 protein: CASTASDSYEQYF
CDR3 DNA: TGTGCCAGCACGGCTAGCGATTCCTACGAGCAGTACTTC
V gene: TRBV2
D gene: NA
J gene: TRBJ2-7
clone size: NA
CDR3 length: 13

CDR3 protein: CATSRDPADTQYF
CDR3 DNA: TGTGCCACCAGCAGAGATCCGGCAGATACGCAGTATTTT
V gene: TRBV15
D gene: NA
J gene: TRBJ2-3
clone size: NA
CDR3 length: 13

CDR3 protein: CASSPGGARDTEAFF
CDR3 DNA: TGTGCCAGCAGCCCCGGGGGGGCGCGGGACACTGAAGCTTTCTTT
V gene: TRBV5-4
D gene: NA
J gene: TRBJ1-1
clone size: NA
CDR3 length: 15

CDR3 protein: CASSRDRSSYNEQFF
CDR3 DNA: TGTGCCAGCAGCCGGGACAGAAGCTCCTACAATGAGCAGTTCTTC
V gene: TRBV7-9
D gene: TRBD1
J gene: TRBJ2-1
clone size: NA
CDR3 length: 15

CDR3 protein: CAISEGQRYEQYF
CDR3 DNA: TGTGCCATCAGTGAGGGACAGCGCTACGAGCAGTACTTC
V gene: TRBV10-3
D gene: NA
J gene: TRBJ2-7
clone size: few
CDR3 length: 13

CDR3 protein: CASLDRGLRNEQFF
CDR3 DNA: TGTGCCAGCCTCGACAGGGGGCTGAGGAATGAGCAGTTCTTC
V gene: TRBV2
D gene: TRBD1
J gene: TRBJ2-1
clone size: few
CDR3 length: 14

CDR3 protein: CATSRDYGGEETQYF
CDR3 DNA: TGTGCCACCAGCAGAGATTACGGGGGGGAAGAGACCCAGTACTTC
V gene: TRBV15
D gene: TRBD2
J gene: TRBJ2-5
clone size: NA
CDR3 length: 15

CDR3 protein: CASSPRLGGETDTQYF
CDR3 DNA: TGTGCCAGTAGTCCGCGACTGGGAGGGGAGACAGATACGCAGTATTTT
V gene: TRBV19
D gene: TRBD2
J gene: TRBJ2-3
clone size: few
CDR3 length: 16

CDR3 protein: CASSATQGPYEQYF
CDR3 DNA: TGTGCCAGCAGTGCCACCCAGGGCCCCTACGAGCAGTACTTC
V gene: TRBV2
D gene: NA
J gene: TRBJ2-7
clone size: NA
CDR3 length: 14

CDR3 protein: CASSLFVRDRGSYEQYF
CDR3 DNA: TGTGCCAGCAGCTTATTCGTCCGGGACAGGGGATCCTACGAGCAGTACTTC
V gene: TRBV7-8
D gene: TRBD1
J gene: TRBJ2-7
clone size: once
CDR3 length: 17

CDR3 protein: CASTQGAEQYF
CDR3 DNA: TGTGCCAGCACCCAAGGGGCCGAGCAGTACTTC
V gene: TRBV11-2
D gene: NA
J gene: TRBJ2-7
clone size: once
CDR3 length: 11

CDR3 protein: CASSTGFEAFF
CDR3 DNA: TGTGCCAGCAGCACAGGGTTTGAAGCTTTCTTT
V gene: TRBV7-6
D gene: NA
J gene: TRBJ1-1
clone size: NA
CDR3 length: 11

CDR3 protein: CASSLTASGRLITTGELFF
CDR3 DNA: TGTGCCAGCAGCTTAACGGCTAGCGGGAGACTAATCACAACCGGGGAGCTGTTTTTT
V gene: TRBV11-2
D gene: TRBD2
J gene: TRBJ2-2
clone size: few
CDR3 length: 19

CDR3 protein: CASSLAGRETQYF
CDR3 DNA: TGTGCCAGCAGCTTAGCGGGGCGAGAGACCCAGTACTTC
V gene: TRBV11-1
D gene: NA
J gene: TRBJ2-5
clone size: NA
CDR3 length: 13

CDR3 protein: CASSLQGSYEQYF
CDR3 DNA: TGCGCCAGCAGCCTCCAGGGGTCCTACGAGCAGTACTTC
V gene: TRBV4-1
D gene: NA
J gene: TRBJ2-7
clone size: NA
CDR3 length: 13

CDR3 protein: CASSMGHVGGEQFF
CDR3 DNA: TGTGCCAGTAGTATGGGACATGTAGGAGGTGAGCAGTTCTTC
V gene: TRBV19
D gene: NA
J gene: TRBJ2-1
clone size: NA
CDR3 length: 14

CDR3 protein: CASSQPLAGYNEQFF
CDR3 DNA: TGTGCCAGCAGTCAGCCCCTAGCGGGCTACAATGAGCAGTTCTTC
V gene: TRBV25-1
D gene: TRBD2
J gene: TRBJ2-1
clone size: NA
CDR3 length: 15

CDR3 protein: CASSTGNSGGELFF
CDR3 DNA: TGTGCCAGCAGCACCGGGAACAGCGGCGGGGAGCTGTTTTTT
V gene: TRBV9
D gene: NA
J gene: TRBJ2-2
clone size: NA
CDR3 length: 14

CDR3 protein: CVSSQGVSGGYEQYF
CDR3 DNA: TGTGTCAGCAGCCAAGGGGTTAGCGGGGGCTACGAGCAGTACTTC
V gene: TRBV4-2
D gene: TRBD2
J gene: TRBJ2-7
clone size: NA
CDR3 length: 15

CDR3 protein: CASSLALAGSNEQFF
CDR3 DNA: TGTGCCAGCAGTTTGGCACTAGCGGGATCGAATGAGCAGTTCTTC
V gene: TRBV27
D gene: TRBD2
J gene: TRBJ2-1
clone size: NA
CDR3 length: 15

CDR3 protein: CASSMPDRLREQYF
CDR3 DNA: TGCGCCAGCAGCATGCCGGACAGACTACGCGAGCAGTACTTC
V gene: TRBV5-1
D gene: NA
J gene: TRBJ2-7
clone size: NA
CDR3 length: 14

CDR3 protein: CASRDRIGRLNEQFF
CDR3 DNA: TGTGCCAGCAGAGACAGGATAGGAAGACTCAATGAGCAGTTCTTC
V gene: TRBV4-2
D gene: NA
J gene: TRBJ2-1
clone size: once
CDR3 length: 15

CDR3 protein: CASRALAGGPIDTQYF
CDR3 DNA: TGTGCCAGCAGGGCACTAGCGGGAGGGCCGATAGATACGCAGTATTTT
V gene: TRBV2
D gene: TRBD2
J gene: TRBJ2-3
clone size: NA
CDR3 length: 16

CDR3 protein: CASSLDRALNEQYF
CDR3 DNA: TGTGCCAGCAGTCTCGACAGGGCCTTAAACGAGCAGTACTTC
V gene: TRBV27
D gene: TRBD1
J gene: TRBJ2-7
clone size: NA
CDR3 length: 14

CDR3 protein: CASSVLAGGPGTGELFF
CDR3 DNA: TGTGCCAGCAGTGTCTTGGCGGGAGGGCCGGGCACCGGGGAGCTGTTTTTT
V gene: TRBV2
D gene: TRBD2
J gene: TRBJ2-2
clone size: NA
CDR3 length: 17

CDR3 protein: CASREPGARVF
CDR3 DNA: TGTGCCAGCAGAGAGCCGGGAGCTAGAGTTTTT
V gene: TRBV2
D gene: NA
J gene: TRBJ2-3
clone size: NA
CDR3 length: 11

CDR3 protein: CASSYDNRRNTEAFF
CDR3 DNA: TGTGCCAGCAGTTACGATAACAGGAGGAACACTGAAGCTTTCTTT
V gene: TRBV6-5
D gene: NA
J gene: TRBJ1-1
clone size: few
CDR3 length: 15

CDR3 protein: CASSVGRDRVNSPLHF
CDR3 DNA: TGCGCCAGCAGCGTCGGACGGGACAGGGTAAATTCACCCCTCCACTTT
V gene: TRBV4-1
D gene: TRBD1
J gene: TRBJ1-6
clone size: NA
CDR3 length: 16

CDR3 protein: CASTTKYEGYEQYF
CDR3 DNA: TGTGCCAGCACGACAAAGTATGAGGGCTACGAGCAGTACTTC
V gene: TRBV13
D gene: NA
J gene: TRBJ2-7
clone size: few
CDR3 length: 14

CDR3 protein: CASSLPSGSETQYF
CDR3 DNA: TGTGCCAGCAGCCTCCCTAGCGGGAGCGAGACCCAGTACTTC
V gene: TRBV7-6
D gene: TRBD2
J gene: TRBJ2-5
clone size: NA
CDR3 length: 14

CDR3 protein: CATTGTSETDTQYF
CDR3 DNA: TGTGCCACTACCGGGACTAGCGAAACAGATACGCAGTATTTT
V gene: TRBV15
D gene: TRBD2
J gene: TRBJ2-3
clone size: NA
CDR3 length: 14

CDR3 protein: CASSERVGGDNEQFF
CDR3 DNA: TGTGCCAGCAGTGAACGGGTCGGGGGGGACAATGAGCAGTTCTTC
V gene: TRBV6-1
D gene: TRBD2
J gene: TRBJ2-1
clone size: NA
CDR3 length: 15

CDR3 protein: CASSLDRGGRGYTF
CDR3 DNA: TGTGCCAGCAGCCTCGACAGGGGAGGTCGTGGCTACACCTTC
V gene: TRBV6-5
D gene: TRBD1
J gene: TRBJ1-2
clone size: NA
CDR3 length: 14

CDR3 protein: CASSIEPQRETQYF
CDR3 DNA: TGTGCCAGTAGTATAGAACCCCAGCGGGAGACCCAGTACTTC
V gene: TRBV19
D gene: NA
J gene: TRBJ2-5
clone size: NA
CDR3 length: 14

CDR3 protein: CASSQRTSSSGNTIYF
CDR3 DNA: TGTGCCAGCAGCCAACGGACTTCCAGCTCTGGAAACACCATATATTTT
V gene: TRBV5-4
D gene: NA
J gene: TRBJ1-3
clone size: NA
CDR3 length: 16

CDR3 protein: CASSQEPQQGLGGETQYF
CDR3 DNA: TGTGCCAGCAGCCAAGAGCCCCAGCAGGGCCTAGGCGGAGAGACCCAGTACTTC
V gene: TRBV4-2
D gene: NA
J gene: TRBJ2-5
clone size: NA
CDR3 length: 18

CDR3 protein: CASPGGGSYNSPLHF
CDR3 DNA: TGTGCCAGCCCCGGGGGAGGTTCCTATAATTCACCCCTCCACTTT
V gene: TRBV7-2
D gene: NA
J gene: TRBJ1-6
clone size: few
CDR3 length: 15

CDR3 protein: CASSLGAENTEAFF
CDR3 DNA: TGTGCCAGCAGCTTAGGAGCGGAGAACACTGAAGCTTTCTTT
V gene: TRBV7-9
D gene: NA
J gene: TRBJ1-1
clone size: NA
CDR3 length: 14

CDR3 protein: CASSLTSGNDEQYF
CDR3 DNA: TGTGCCAGCAGCTTGACTAGCGGGAACGACGAGCAGTACTTC
V gene: TRBV5-8
D gene: TRBD2
J gene: TRBJ2-7
clone size: few
CDR3 length: 14

CDR3 protein: CASSFVGQGRYGYTF
CDR3 DNA: TGTGCCAGCAGTTTTGTAGGACAGGGTCGCTATGGCTACACCTTC
V gene: TRBV28
D gene: TRBD1
J gene: TRBJ1-2
clone size: NA
CDR3 length: 15

CDR3 protein: CASGGWRRRGEQFF
CDR3 DNA: TGCGCCAGCGGGGGGTGGCGGCGAAGGGGTGAGCAGTTCTTC
V gene: TRBV10-2
D gene: NA
J gene: TRBJ2-1
clone size: NA
CDR3 length: 14

CDR3 protein: CASSQDFGAQQETQYF
CDR3 DNA: TGCGCCAGCAGCCAAGATTTCGGCGCACAGCAAGAGACCCAGTACTTC
V gene: TRBV4-3
D gene: NA
J gene: TRBJ2-5
clone size: NA
CDR3 length: 16

CDR3 protein: CASSRGTKDGYTF
CDR3 DNA: TGTGCCAGCAGTAGGGGGACTAAGGATGGCTACACCTTC
V gene: TRBV6-6
D gene: NA
J gene: TRBJ1-2
clone size: NA
CDR3 length: 13

CDR3 protein: CASRGSGGYTDTQYF
CDR3 DNA: TGTGCCAGCCGGGGTAGCGGGGGATACACAGATACGCAGTATTTT
V gene: TRBV6-5
D gene: TRBD2
J gene: TRBJ2-3
clone size: NA
CDR3 length: 15

CDR3 protein: CASTNPGTGDGYTF
CDR3 DNA: TGTGCCAGTACCAACCCAGGGACAGGGGATGGCTACACCTTC
V gene: TRBV19
D gene: TRBD1
J gene: TRBJ1-2
clone size: NA
CDR3 length: 14

CDR3 protein: CASSPFIRDSIYGYTF
CDR3 DNA: TGTGCCAGCAGCCCATTCATCCGGGACTCAATATATGGCTACACCTTC
V gene: TRBV14
D gene: NA
J gene: TRBJ1-2
clone size: NA
CDR3 length: 16

CDR3 protein: CASRMAGGAYNEQFF
CDR3 DNA: TGTGCCAGCAGAATGGCGGGGGGCGCCTACAATGAGCAGTTCTTC
V gene: TRBV28
D gene: TRBD2
J gene: TRBJ2-1
clone size: NA
CDR3 length: 15

CDR3 protein: CSGGTGGTRYEQFF
CDR3 DNA: TGCAGCGGGGGGACAGGGGGGACTAGGTATGAGCAGTTCTTC
V gene: TRBV29-1
D gene: TRBD1
J gene: TRBJ2-1
clone size: NA
CDR3 length: 14

CDR3 protein: CASGPTGTGGYEQYF
CDR3 DNA: TGTGCTAGTGGCCCGACGGGGACAGGGGGCTACGAGCAGTACTTC
V gene: TRBV12-5
D gene: TRBD1
J gene: TRBJ2-7
clone size: NA
CDR3 length: 15